The present TCR beta chain was sequenced within a study of regulatory T cells in long-lasting Graves disease. The overall study: With positive TSH receptor antibodies and over 5 years of antithyroid drugs, Graves' disease was considered persistent. Study observations and caveats: Patients with persistent disease shared roughly 3,000 public clonotypes, outpacing the 966 shared by new patients. Persistent disease showed a preference for TRBV28, TRBJ1-2 and TRBJ2-5. TCR diversity was lower in persistent than newly diagnosed Graves' disease.

As for time point: persistent/refractory GD, antithyroid drugs over 5 years with positive TRAb. RNA extracted from PBMCs served as the sequencing template. Library construction for TCR beta used iRepertoire HTBI primers and Arm-PCR of CDR3 regions. Via MiXCR, TCRdb re-called the multiplex PCR reads, giving one row per CDR3 protein. This sample has about 470,000 distinct CDR3 sequences; more than 20% occur once, and the top ten carry about 7.8%. The V end lost 1 base, the J end lost 3 bases, and 12 bases lay between the germline ends. Per the germline V gene, CDR1 is GTSNPN and CDR2 is SVGIG (reference sequence). This CDR3 comprises 15 residues. This clonotype has only a few counts. The antigen remains unidentified.

The clonotype comes from a female donor with Graves disease. The V gene is TRBV30, the J gene TRBJ1-4, with D hard to call. The sequencing used peripheral blood mononuclear cells (PBMCs), collected when the disease was refractory, from a patient treated with antithyroid drugs. DNA of the CDR3: TGTGCCTGGAGTGGCCTCGGGCCTTCTAATGAAAAACTGTTTTTT. Encoded protein: CAWSGLGPSNEKLFF.